Below are 25 T cell receptor beta chains sequenced from a single sample in a study of T cells in localized non-small cell lung cancer. Profiled with immunoSEQ multiplex PCR; TCRdb holds only in-frame clones, not every one. In the table there are about 60,000 clones, about nine tenths of which are singletons. Here the sequenced sample was peripheral blood, taken before any cancer treatment. The receptors originated from a woman between 35 and 70 years old with stage I lung adenocarcinoma.

This chain connects TRBV30 to TRBJ2-7, with 7 bases that match TRBD1. CDR3 length: 14 residues. V trimming: 1 base; J trimming: 2 bases; junction bases outside the gene matches: 5. Germline-derived CDR1 and CDR2 are GTSNPN and SVGIG (reference sequence). CDR3: CAWSGRGQTYEQYF. The CDR3 DNA reads as TGTGCCTGGAGTGGAAGGGGGCAGACCTACGAGCAGTACTTC.

This clone was recorded once. The chain joins TRBV14 to TRBJ1-1, with D unclear. Germline V gene sequence: CDR1 SGHDN, CDR2 FVKESK. Between the trimmed V and J ends, which lost 1 base and 0 bases, there was a span of 6 bases. This CDR3 comprises 14 residues. The CDR3 nucleotides read TGTGCCAGCAGCCAAGGGTTCGTGAACACTGAAGCTTTCTTT. This codes for CASSQGFVNTEAFF.

The chain couples TRBV5-5 to TRBJ2-7; 7 positions agree with TRBD2. This CDR3 has 16 amino acids. V gave up 4 bases and J gave up 0 bases; unmatched junction bases: 10. Germline values: CDR1 SGHKS, CDR2 YYEKEE (reference sequence). CDR3 sequence (DNA): TGTGCCAGCAGCCCGGGTTGGGGGGGTTTCTCCTACGAGCAGTACTTC. The encoded protein is CASSPGWGGFSYEQYF.

V usage is TRBV14 and J usage is TRBJ2-3; D may be TRBD1 (6 bases). V dropped 5 bases and J dropped 11 bases, with 14 bases sitting between them. Germline V CDR1 and CDR2: SGHDN, FVKESK. There are 12 residues in the CDR3. CDR3 nucleotides: TGTGCCAGCAGCTTTGTGAGGGGGATGCAGTATTTT. This translates into CASSFVRGMQYF.

The rearrangement joins TRBV9 to TRBJ1-2; tentatively, D is TRBD1 (5 bases). Germline V gene lookup returns CDR1 SGDLS and CDR2 YYNGEE. V was clipped by 0 bases and J by 3 bases, with 9 bases between them. The CDR3 is 14 residues long. CDR3 bases: TGTGCCAGCAGCGTAGGGTTGGGGGACTATGGCTACACCTTC. Encoded protein: CASSVGLGDYGYTF. The full variable domain, rest sourced from reference TRBV9 and TRBJ1-2, is DSGVTQTPKHLITATGQRVTLRCSPRSGDLSVYWYQQSLDQGLQFLIQYYNGEERAKGNILERFSAQQFPDLHSELNLSSLELGDSALYFCASSVGLGDYGYTFGSGTRLTVV.

V usage is TRBV7-2 and J usage is TRBJ2-4, with unresolved D. The CDR3 has 16 residues. Trimming took off 0 bases at V and 0 bases at J, with 9 bases between the two ends. CDR1 is SGHTA, CDR2 FQGNSA, per germline. In DNA, the CDR3 is TGTGCCAGCAGCTTAGCTTCCGACCCAGCCAAAAACATTCAGTACTTC. This gives the protein CASSLASDPAKNIQYF.

The J gene is TRBJ2-1, the V gene TRBV28; 8 nucleotides line up with TRBD2. Germline V gene sequence: CDR1 MDHEN, CDR2 SYDVKM. CDR3 length: 13 residues. Trimming at V came to 5 bases and at J to 3 bases, leaving 0 bases not matched to a gene. The CDR3 nucleotides read TGTGCCAGCAGTGGGACTAGCTACAATGAGCAGTTCTTC. It yields the protein CASSGTSYNEQFF.

The chain has TRBV19 and TRBJ1-2; tentatively, D is TRBD1 (6 bases). This CDR3 is built from 12 residues. With 5 bases removed from V and 8 bases from J, the gap between germline ends came to 12 bases. CDR1 is LNHDA, CDR2 SQIVND, per germline (reference sequence). The CDR3 here is CASSPAGVGYTF. The CDR3 nucleotides are TGTGCCAGTAGTCCGGCAGGGGTAGGCTACACCTTC.

V gene TRBV6-5 combines with J gene TRBJ1-2; D call uncertain. The CDR3 has 11 residues. Germline CDR1 reads MNHEY; CDR2 reads SVGAGI. V was cut by 5 bases and J by 7 bases, with 8 bases left in between. CDR3 protein: CASSTGSGYTF. CDR3 nucleotide sequence: TGTGCCAGCAGTACGGGTTCTGGCTACACCTTC.

The chain employs TRBV5-4 and TRBJ2-3; the D gene is possibly TRBD1 (6 bases). This CDR3 has 14 residues. Trimming cost V 0 bases and J 3 bases, with 8 bases left between them. The germline V gene encodes CDR1 SGHNT and CDR2 YYREEE (reference sequence). The CDR3 sequence: CASSLAQGTDTQYF. For the CDR3, the DNA is TGTGCCAGCAGCTTGGCCCAGGGGACAGATACGCAGTATTTT.

The chain uses TRBV6-1 and TRBJ2-3; 11 bases map to TRBD2. Trimming at V came to 2 bases and at J to 5 bases, leaving 6 bases not matched to a gene. This CDR3 is built from 16 residues. The germline V gene encodes CDR1 MNHNS and CDR2 SASEGT. CDR3 DNA: TGTGCCAGCAGTGAATCACTAGCGGGGGCCGGAGATACGCAGTATTTT. Translating gives CASSESLAGAGDTQYF.

This clone was seen a handful of times. V gene TRBV6-1 combines with J gene TRBJ1-1; D not resolved. Trimming stripped 8 bases from V and 1 base from J, with 8 bases between. The length of the CDR3 is 12 residues. CDR1 is MNHNS and CDR2 is SASEGT in the germline V gene. The CDR3 region has the DNA TGTGCCAGCCGTACTCAGAACACTGAAGCTTTCTTT. It translates to CASRTQNTEAFF.

The CDR3, as DNA: TGCGCCAGCAGCCCCGGGGTAGGGTTGAACACTGAAGCTTTCTTT. Translating gives CASSPGVGLNTEAFF. This chain links TRBV4-1 with TRBJ1-1; D gene unclear. Germline V gene lookup returns CDR1 MGHRA and CDR2 YSYEKL. Deletions cut 4 bases from V and 0 bases from J, with 12 bases between. CDR3 length equals 15 residues.

This chain links TRBV6-6 with TRBJ1-6; TRBD1 matches at 8 bases. CDR1 and CDR2 from the germline V gene are MNHNY and SVGAGI (reference sequence). Trimming removed 1 base from V and 4 bases from J; junction bases left unmatched: 3. This CDR3 has 16 residues. The CDR3 DNA reads as TGTGCCAGCAGTTACTTAGACAGGGGTTATAATTCACCCCTCCACTTT. Protein product: CASSYLDRGYNSPLHF.

This CDR3 reads CASSLLAGGPDFNEQFF. CDR3 nucleotide sequence: TGTGCCAGCAGCCTCCTAGCGGGAGGGCCGGATTTTAATGAGCAGTTCTTC. This rearrangement joins TRBV28 to TRBJ2-1; the match to TRBD2 covers 12 bases. Losses at the gene ends were 6 bases for V and 7 bases for J; bases not matched to a gene: 13. CDR1 and CDR2 (germline): MDHEN, SYDVKM. The CDR3 has 17 residues.

This sequence joins TRBV28 and TRBJ1-2, with 8 bases identical to TRBD1. CDR3 size: 13 residues. Germline CDR1 reads MDHEN; CDR2 reads SYDVKM. V trimming: 3 bases; J trimming: 8 bases; junction bases outside the gene matches: 5. CDR3: CASSLTGAGGYTF. The CDR3 DNA is TGTGCCAGCAGTTTGACAGGGGCTGGAGGCTACACCTTC.

V gene TRBV2 combines with J gene TRBJ1-5; no reliable D call. Germline V gene data show CDR1 as SNHLY and CDR2 as FYNNEI. This CDR3 has 12 residues. Trimming took 5 bases from V and 4 from J, leaving 6 bases between them. In DNA form, the CDR3 reads TGTGCCAGCAGTCAAGGAAATCAGCCCCAGCATTTT. This codes for CASSQGNQPQHF.

This chain connects TRBV7-3 to TRBJ2-3; the match to TRBD2 covers 7 bases. V was clipped by 0 bases and J by 1 base; unmatched bases: 4. The CDR3 is 16 amino acids. From germline, CDR1 is SGHTA and CDR2 FQGTGA. The CDR3 loop is CASSLTLGGGTDTQYF. CDR3 nucleotides: TGTGCCAGCAGCTTAACGTTGGGAGGGGGCACAGATACGCAGTATTTT.

The chain joins TRBV29-1 to TRBJ1-1, with TRBD1 matching over 9 bases. CDR1 and CDR2 from the germline V gene are SQVTM and ANQGSEA. With 7 bases clipped from V and 4 bases from J, the junction kept 10 bases outside the gene matches. The CDR3 covers 14 residues. The CDR3 bases are TGCAGCGGCCAGGGACAGGGTATCGGCACTGAAGCTTTCTTT. Amino acids: CSGQGQGIGTEAFF.

The CDR3 DNA reads as TGCGCCAGCAGCTTATCTGGACCCGAGGGCCTCACTTTCTTT. It yields the protein CASSLSGPEGLTFF. The rearrangement uses TRBV5-1 and TRBJ1-1; D uncertain. Germline V gives CDR1 SGHRS, CDR2 YFSETQ. Trimming removed 2 bases at V and 12 bases at J, with 20 bases between. The CDR3 length is 14 residues.

The chain links TRBV14 to TRBJ2-5; TRBD1 is a possible D gene (5 bases). CDR3 length: 13 residues. The V end lost 0 bases, the J end lost 6 bases, and 8 bases lay between the germline ends. The germline V gene has CDR1 SGHDN and CDR2 FVKESK. CDR3 DNA: TGTGCCAGCAGCCAAGATTGGGGCAAGACCCAGTACTTC. It is translated as CASSQDWGKTQYF.

This chain connects TRBV5-1 to TRBJ1-1; maybe TRBD1 (6 bases). V lost 1 base and J lost 7, with 14 bases in between. Germline CDR1 reads SGHRS; CDR2 reads YFSETQ. The CDR3 runs 14 residues. The CDR3 protein is CASSLRGQESEAFF. The CDR3 DNA is TGCGCCAGCAGCTTGCGGGGGCAGGAGAGTGAAGCTTTCTTT. Looking up the rest from reference TRBV5-1 and TRBJ1-1 gives the full variable domain: KAGVTQTPRYLIKTRGQQVTLSCSPISGHRSVSWYQQTPGQGLQFLFEYFSETQRNKGNFPGRFSGRQFSNSRSEMNVSTLELGDSALYLCASSLRGQESEAFFGQGTRLTVV.

V usage is TRBV6-5 and J usage is TRBJ2-7; TRBD1 matches at 11 bases. The CDR3 contains 14 residues. Trimming at V came to 6 bases and at J to 7 bases, leaving 8 bases not matched to a gene. CDR1 is MNHEY, CDR2 SVGAGI, per germline. The CDR3 is CASSPGQGEEEQYF. The CDR3 nucleotides are TGTGCCAGCAGCCCGGGACAGGGGGAGGAAGAGCAGTACTTC.

The chain employs TRBV2 and TRBJ1-2; tentative D call: TRBD1 (6 bases). CDR1 is SNHLY, CDR2 FYNNEI, per germline. The CDR3 loop spans 13 amino acids. Between the trimmed V and J ends, which lost 7 bases and 4 bases, there was a span of 13 bases. This chain's CDR3 is CASTAQGTYGYTF. CDR3 DNA: TGTGCCAGCACCGCTCAGGGGACCTATGGCTACACCTTC.

The chain links TRBV7-9 to TRBJ1-2; no definite D call. The ends were cut back, 5 bases at V and 13 bases at J, with 20 bases in the middle. Looked up from germline, CDR1 is SEHNR and CDR2 is FQNEAQ (reference sequence). CDR3 length: 13 residues. In DNA form, the CDR3 reads TGTGCCAGCAGCCGAGAAAATATACCCACGCTCACCTTC. This translates into CASSRENIPTLTF.